This TCR beta chain is drawn from a study of type 1 and type 2 diabetes patients. PCR was run on genomic DNA. The TCR beta CDR3 region was amplified using 30 forward and 13 reverse primers. TCRdb reanalysed the multiplex PCR reads using MiXCR and keeps one entry per CDR3 protein. The sample records 250,000 or so distinct CDR3 sequences, more than 40% being singletons. There are a few counts of this clonotype. Sequencing was carried out using peripheral blood mononuclear cells (PBMCs). This clonotype originated in a man in his late teens or twenties with type 2 diabetes.

CDR3 nucleotides: TGTGCCAGCAGCTTAAGTGGTGGCAGGGGGGCTAGCTATGGCTACACCTTC. This translates into CASSLSGGRGASYGYTF. The V and J genes are TRBV7-6 and TRBJ1-2, with 7 bases identical to TRBD1. Losses at the gene ends were 2 bases for V and 4 bases for J; bases not matched to a gene: 13. There are 17 residues in the CDR3. Germline lookup yields CDR1 SGHVS and CDR2 FNYEAQ.